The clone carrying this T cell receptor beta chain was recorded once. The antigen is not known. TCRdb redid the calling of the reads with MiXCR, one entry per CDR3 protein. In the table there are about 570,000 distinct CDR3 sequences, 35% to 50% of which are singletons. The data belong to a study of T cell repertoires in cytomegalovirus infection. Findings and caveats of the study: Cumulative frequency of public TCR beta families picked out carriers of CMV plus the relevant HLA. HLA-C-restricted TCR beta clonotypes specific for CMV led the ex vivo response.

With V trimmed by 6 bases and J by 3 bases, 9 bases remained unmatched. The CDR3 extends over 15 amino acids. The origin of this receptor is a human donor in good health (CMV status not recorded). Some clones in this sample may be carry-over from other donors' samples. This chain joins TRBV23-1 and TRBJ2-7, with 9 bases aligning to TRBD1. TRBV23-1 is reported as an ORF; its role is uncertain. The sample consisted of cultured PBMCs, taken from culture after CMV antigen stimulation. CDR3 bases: TGCGCCAGCAGCAACCGGTCGGGACAGGGCTACGAGCAGTACTTC. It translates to CASSNRSGQGYEQYF.